The next 19 T cell receptor beta chains were all read from a single sample in a study of identifying expanded T cells in peripheral blood. Only in-frame clones appear in the TCRdb table, and some are missing; sequencing was by immunoSEQ multiplex PCR. The table records 70,000 to 100,000 clones, approximately 84% of them present only once. The sample was blood. Receptor source: a person between 18 and 75 years old in good health.

CDR3 sequence reads: CASRGGPWTQYF. The CDR3 region has the DNA TGTGCCAGCAGAGGTGGCCCGTGGACCCAGTACTTC. The rearrangement uses TRBV2 and TRBJ2-5; D remains unclear. The V gene lost 6 bases and the J gene lost 7 bases, with 12 bases spanning the gap. The germline V gene has CDR1 SNHLY and CDR2 FYNNEI. This CDR3 has 12 residues.

The gene calls are TRBV4-3 and TRBJ1-2, with D possibly TRBD1 on 6 matching bases. The V gene lost 1 base and the J gene lost 8 bases, with 17 bases spanning the gap. The CDR3 sequence is 15 residues long. The germline CDR1 and CDR2 sequences are LGHNA and YSLEER. This CDR3 reads CASSQGTSGADGYTF. CDR3 in DNA: TGCGCCAGCAGCCAAGGTACGTCGGGGGCTGACGGCTACACCTTC.

The chain combines TRBV7-2 with TRBJ1-5, with D tentatively TRBD1 (5 bases). Germline V gene sequence: CDR1 SGHTA, CDR2 FQGNSA. V gave up 5 bases and J gave up 7 bases, with 15 bases separating them. This CDR3 is built from 14 residues. For the CDR3, the DNA is TGTGCCAGCAGCCCTCGGACATATGGGCAGCCCCAGCATTTT. Protein: CASSPRTYGQPQHF. The entire variable domain, with the rest obtained from reference TRBV7-2 and TRBJ1-5, is as follows: GAGVSQSPSNKVTEKGKDVELRCDPISGHTALYWYRQSLGQGLEFLIYFQGNSAPDKSGLPSDRFSAERTGGSVSTLTIQRTQQEDSAVYLCASSPRTYGQPQHFGDGTRLSIL.

The rearrangement joins TRBV27 to TRBJ1-1; D not certain. The V end lost 8 bases, the J end lost 0 bases, and 13 bases lay between the germline ends. Germline CDR1 MNHEY, CDR2 SMNVEV (reference sequence). The CDR3 loop spans 14 amino acids. This chain's CDR3 is CASRTRLLNTEAFF. CDR3 bases: TGTGCCAGCCGAACAAGGTTACTGAACACTGAAGCTTTCTTT.

The V and J genes are TRBV19 and TRBJ2-7, with a weak D call TRBD1 (6 bases). Germline CDR1 reads LNHDA; CDR2 reads SQIVND (reference sequence). V lost 5 bases and J 6 bases, leaving 14 bases between the germline ends. This CDR3 has 13 residues. In nucleotides, the CDR3 is TGTGCCAGTAGTGGCAGGGGCTTTTTCGAGCAGTACTTC. It is translated as CASSGRGFFEQYF.

The chain employs TRBV10-2 and TRBJ1-1; a possible D gene is TRBD1 (5 bases). CDR3 size: 17 residues. Between the trimmed V and J ends, which lost 0 bases and 4 bases, there was a span of 18 bases. Germline values: CDR1 WSHSY, CDR2 SAAADI. The DNA of the CDR3 is TGCGCCAGCAGTGAGTCGAGAATGGTGGGGACCTCCACTGAAGCTTTCTTT. Translated: CASSESRMVGTSTEAFF.

The chain uses TRBV30 and TRBJ1-6; the D is unclear. Per the germline V gene, CDR1 is GTSNPN and CDR2 is SVGIG (reference sequence). The CDR3 is 14 amino acids. With 0 bases removed from V and 7 bases from J, the gap between germline ends came to 10 bases. The CDR3 bases are TGTGCCTGGAGTGTAGTTACAGAGAATTCACCCCTCCACTTT. It is translated as CAWSVVTENSPLHF.

The chain combines TRBV10-3 with TRBJ2-1; 7 bases map to TRBD1. With V trimmed by 7 bases and J by 2 bases, 11 bases remained unmatched. Per germline, CDR1 ENHRY and CDR2 SYGVKD. This CDR3 has 16 amino acids. The CDR3: CAITPRPGQPYNEQFF. The DNA of the CDR3 is TGTGCCATCACACCCCGACCGGGACAGCCCTACAATGAGCAGTTCTTC.

The chain carries TRBV7-9 and TRBJ1-1; possible D gene TRBD1, 6 bases. The CDR3 consists of 12 residues. The ends were cut back, 1 base at V and 11 bases at J, with 11 bases in the middle. Germline lookup yields CDR1 SEHNR and CDR2 FQNEAQ (reference sequence). CDR3 DNA sequence: TGTGCCAGCAGCTTAGGAACAGGGCGGGCTTTCTTT. It encodes CASSLGTGRAFF.

V usage is TRBV19 and J usage is TRBJ2-4, with D possibly matching TRBD1 (6 bases). CDR3 length equals 14 residues. The germline gives CDR1 LNHDA, CDR2 SQIVND (reference sequence). Trimming stripped 1 base from V and 5 bases from J, with 9 bases between. Written as DNA, the CDR3 is TGTGCCAGTAGTATAGTCAGGGGCGAAAACATTCAGTACTTC. Protein sequence: CASSIVRGENIQYF. Full variable domain (missing parts from reference TRBV19 and TRBJ2-4): DGGITQSPKYLFRKEGQNVTLSCEQNLNHDAMYWYRQDPGQGLRLIYYSQIVNDFQKGDIAEGYSVSREKKESFPLTVTSAQKNPTAFYLCASSIVRGENIQYFGAGTRLSVL.

This clone was picked up one time. The V and J genes are TRBV5-6 and TRBJ2-7; D perhaps matches TRBD1 (7 bases). Germline CDR1 reads SGHDT; CDR2 reads YYEEEE. The CDR3 has 14 amino acids. V gave up 4 bases and J gave up 3 bases, with 14 bases separating them. CDR3 sequence: CASSAGQSYYEQYF. The CDR3 DNA sequence: TGTGCCAGCAGCGCGGGACAGTCATACTACGAGCAGTACTTC.

The V gene is TRBV5-5, the J gene TRBJ2-1; the D gene is possibly TRBD2 (6 bases). The V and J ends lost 1 base and 6 bases respectively, with 11 bases between them. This CDR3 has 14 residues. Germline V lookup: CDR1 SGHKS, CDR2 YYEKEE (reference sequence). CDR3: CASSLPREVNEQFF. CDR3 DNA sequence: TGTGCCAGCAGCTTGCCCAGGGAGGTCAATGAGCAGTTCTTC.

This chain connects TRBV4-1 to TRBJ2-3, with no clear D. V was shortened by 4 bases and J by 1 base, with 18 bases between the two germline ends. Germline V gene lookup returns CDR1 MGHRA and CDR2 YSYEKL. This CDR3 contains 17 residues. CDR3 DNA sequence: TGCGCCAGCAGCCGATTCCTAGTGACTTCTGGCACAGATACGCAGTATTTT. Its protein is CASSRFLVTSGTDTQYF.

This clone was counted only a few times. The genes are TRBV15 and TRBJ1-6; tentative D call: TRBD1 (5 bases). The germline CDR1 and CDR2 sequences are LNHNV and YYDKDF (reference sequence). Between the trimmed V and J ends, which lost 5 bases and 18 bases, there was a span of 23 bases. This CDR3 is built from 14 residues. The CDR3 region is CATSPYPGPLGGHF. The CDR3 DNA is TGTGCCACCAGCCCCTACCCAGGACCGCTCGGGGGCCACTTT.

J is TRBJ2-3 and V is TRBV29-1, with TRBD1 identical over 7 bases. J lost 3 bases, V lost 6 bases, and 9 bases had no gene match. This CDR3 region has 14 residues. CDR1 and CDR2 from the germline V gene are SQVTM and ANQGSEA. In nucleotides, the CDR3 is TGCAGCGTCGGGACAGTGGTAAGGACAGATACGCAGTATTTT. This translates into CSVGTVVRTDTQYF.

In DNA form, the CDR3 reads TGTGCCAGCAGCTTAGAAGCGCGAAAACTGTTTTTT. Its translation is CASSLEARKLFF. The chain recombines TRBV11-2 with TRBJ1-4; D gene uncertain. V dropped 0 bases and J dropped 10 bases, with 6 bases sitting between them. This CDR3 contains 12 residues. Germline CDR1 reads SGHAT; CDR2 reads FQNNGV.

The chain joins TRBV5-1 to TRBJ1-2, with D hard to call. This CDR3 has 14 amino acids. The V and J ends lost 0 bases and 6 bases respectively, with 12 bases between them. Germline V gene sequence: CDR1 SGHRS, CDR2 YFSETQ. The CDR3 protein is CASSLAAGSDGYTF. DNA of the CDR3: TGCGCCAGCAGCTTGGCGGCAGGATCGGATGGCTACACCTTC.

The chain joins TRBV7-2 to TRBJ1-2, with 8 positions matching TRBD1. The CDR3 runs 15 residues. The germline V gene encodes CDR1 SGHTA and CDR2 FQGNSA. With 1 base clipped from V and 8 bases from J, the junction kept 9 bases outside the gene matches. CDR3 amino acids: CASSLVGTGSAGYTF. CDR3 in DNA: TGTGCCAGCAGCTTAGTTGGGACAGGAAGCGCGGGCTACACCTTC.

In nucleotides, the CDR3 is TGTGCCAGTAGTATAGGTTTCAGAGGACCACGTGAGGGCTACACCTTC. It translates to CASSIGFRGPREGYTF. The chain recombines TRBV19 with TRBJ1-2; no reliable D call. The CDR3 consists of 16 residues. Trimming removed 1 base at V and 8 bases at J, with 20 bases between. Per germline, CDR1 LNHDA and CDR2 SQIVND (reference sequence).